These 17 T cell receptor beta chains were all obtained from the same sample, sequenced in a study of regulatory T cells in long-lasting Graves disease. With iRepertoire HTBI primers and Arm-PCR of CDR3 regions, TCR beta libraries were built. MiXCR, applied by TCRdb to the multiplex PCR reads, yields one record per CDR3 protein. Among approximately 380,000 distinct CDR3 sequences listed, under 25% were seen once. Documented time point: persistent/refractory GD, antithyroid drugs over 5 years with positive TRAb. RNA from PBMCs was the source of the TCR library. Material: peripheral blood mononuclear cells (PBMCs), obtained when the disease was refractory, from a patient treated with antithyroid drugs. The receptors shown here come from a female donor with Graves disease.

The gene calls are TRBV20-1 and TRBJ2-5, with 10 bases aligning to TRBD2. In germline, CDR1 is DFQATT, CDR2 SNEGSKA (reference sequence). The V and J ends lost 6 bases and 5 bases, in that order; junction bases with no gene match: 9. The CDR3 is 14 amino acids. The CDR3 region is CSASASGSWETQYF. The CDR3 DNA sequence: TGCAGTGCCTCAGCTAGCGGGAGTTGGGAGACCCAGTACTTC.

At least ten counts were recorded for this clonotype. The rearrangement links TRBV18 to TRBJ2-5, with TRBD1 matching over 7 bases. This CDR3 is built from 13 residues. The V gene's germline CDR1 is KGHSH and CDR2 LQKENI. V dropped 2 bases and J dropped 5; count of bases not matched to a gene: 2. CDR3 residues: CASSPGTAETQYF. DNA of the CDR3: TGTGCCAGCTCACCAGGGACAGCGGAGACCCAGTACTTC. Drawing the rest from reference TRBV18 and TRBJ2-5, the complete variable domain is NAGVMQNPRHLVRRRGQEARLRCSPMKGHSHVYWYRQLPEEGLKFMVYLQKENIIDESGMPKERFSAEFPKEGPSILRIQQVVRGDSAAYFCASSPGTAETQYFGPGTRLLVL.

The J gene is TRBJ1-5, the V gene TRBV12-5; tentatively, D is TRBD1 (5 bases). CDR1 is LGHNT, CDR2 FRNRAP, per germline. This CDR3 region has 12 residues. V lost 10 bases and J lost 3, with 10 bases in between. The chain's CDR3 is CATGVDNQPQHF. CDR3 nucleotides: TGTGCTACGGGGGTAGACAATCAGCCCCAGCATTTT.

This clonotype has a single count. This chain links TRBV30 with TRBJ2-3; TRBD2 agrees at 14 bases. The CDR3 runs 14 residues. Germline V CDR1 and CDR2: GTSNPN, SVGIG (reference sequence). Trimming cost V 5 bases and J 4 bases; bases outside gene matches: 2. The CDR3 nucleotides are TGTGCCTGGGAGACTAGCGGGAGGGCAGATACGCAGTATTTT. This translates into CAWETSGRADTQYF.

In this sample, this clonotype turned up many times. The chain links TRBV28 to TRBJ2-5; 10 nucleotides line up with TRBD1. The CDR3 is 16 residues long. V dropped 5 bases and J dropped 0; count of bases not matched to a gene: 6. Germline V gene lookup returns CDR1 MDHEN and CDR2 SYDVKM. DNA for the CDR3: TGTGCCAGCAGTACCGGGACAGGGGTGTACCAAGAGACCCAGTACTTC. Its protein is CASSTGTGVYQETQYF. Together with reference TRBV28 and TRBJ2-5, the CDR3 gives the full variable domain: DVKVTQSSRYLVKRTGEKVFLECVQDMDHENMFWYRQDPGLGLRLIYFSYDVKMKEKGDIPEGYSVSREKKERFSLILESASTNQTSMYLCASSTGTGVYQETQYFGPGTRLLVL.

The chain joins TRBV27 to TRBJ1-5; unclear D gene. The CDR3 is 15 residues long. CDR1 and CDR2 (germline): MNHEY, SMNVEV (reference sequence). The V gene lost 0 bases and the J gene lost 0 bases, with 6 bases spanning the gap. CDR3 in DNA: TGTGCCAGCAGTTTATCCCGGGGTAGCAATCAGCCCCAGCATTTT. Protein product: CASSLSRGSNQPQHF.

The CDR3 loop reads CASRPKGEGDTEAFF. CDR3 nucleotide sequence: TGCGCCAGCAGGCCCAAGGGGGAAGGAGACACTGAAGCTTTCTTT. The V gene is TRBV5-1, the J gene TRBJ1-1; possible D gene TRBD1, 6 bases. CDR3 size: 15 residues. Trimming pared 5 bases from V and 3 bases from J, leaving 17 bases between. Germline CDR1 SGHRS, CDR2 YFSETQ.

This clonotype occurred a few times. CDR3 nucleotides: TGTGCCAGCAGCCAAGATCGGGGGGACCCTGAAGCTTTCTTT. As protein: CASSQDRGDPEAFF. The chain links TRBV14 to TRBJ1-1, with a weak D call TRBD1 (5 bases). This CDR3 has 14 residues. CDR1 and CDR2 (germline): SGHDN, FVKESK. The V gene lost 0 bases and the J gene lost 6 bases, with 11 bases spanning the gap.

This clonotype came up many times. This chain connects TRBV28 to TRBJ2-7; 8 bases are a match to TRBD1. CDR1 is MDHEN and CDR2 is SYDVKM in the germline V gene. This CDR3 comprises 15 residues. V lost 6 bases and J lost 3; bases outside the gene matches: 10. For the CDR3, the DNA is TGTGCCAGCAGGGACCCCCGGGACAGGCTCTACGAGCAGTACTTC. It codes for CASRDPRDRLYEQYF.

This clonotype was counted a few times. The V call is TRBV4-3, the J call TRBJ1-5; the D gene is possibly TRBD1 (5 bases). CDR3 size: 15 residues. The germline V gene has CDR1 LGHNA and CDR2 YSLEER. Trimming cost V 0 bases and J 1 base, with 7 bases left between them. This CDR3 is CASSQDWDSNQPQHF. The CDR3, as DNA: TGCGCCAGCAGCCAAGATTGGGACAGCAATCAGCCCCAGCATTTT.

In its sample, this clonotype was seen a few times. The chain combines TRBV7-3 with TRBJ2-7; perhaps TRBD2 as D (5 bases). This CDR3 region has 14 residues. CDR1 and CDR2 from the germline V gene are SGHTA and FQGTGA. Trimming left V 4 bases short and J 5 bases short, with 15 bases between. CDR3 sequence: CASSSLAGVNEQYF. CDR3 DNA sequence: TGTGCCAGCAGCTCCCTAGCTGGAGTCAACGAGCAGTACTTC.

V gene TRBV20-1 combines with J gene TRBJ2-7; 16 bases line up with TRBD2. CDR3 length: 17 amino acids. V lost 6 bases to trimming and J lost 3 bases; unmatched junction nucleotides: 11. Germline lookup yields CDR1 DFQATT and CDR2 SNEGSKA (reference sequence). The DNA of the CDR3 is TGCAGTGCCCAGGGACTAGCGGGAGGGCGCAAGAACTACGAGCAGTACTTC. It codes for CSAQGLAGGRKNYEQYF.

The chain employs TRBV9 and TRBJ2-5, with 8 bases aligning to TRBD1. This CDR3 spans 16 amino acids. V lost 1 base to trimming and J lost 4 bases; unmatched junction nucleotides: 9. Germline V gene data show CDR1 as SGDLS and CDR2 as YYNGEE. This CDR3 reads CASSVTGTGLGETQYF. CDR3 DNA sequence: TGTGCCAGCAGCGTAACCGGGACAGGTTTAGGAGAGACCCAGTACTTC.

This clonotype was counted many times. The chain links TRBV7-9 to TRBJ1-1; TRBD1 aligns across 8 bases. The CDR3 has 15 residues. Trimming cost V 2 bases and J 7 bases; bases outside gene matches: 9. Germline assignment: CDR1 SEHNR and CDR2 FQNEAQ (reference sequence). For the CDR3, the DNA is TGTGCCAGCAGCTTAAGTCAGGGGGCCTTCTTTGAAGCTTTCTTT. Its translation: CASSLSQGAFFEAFF.

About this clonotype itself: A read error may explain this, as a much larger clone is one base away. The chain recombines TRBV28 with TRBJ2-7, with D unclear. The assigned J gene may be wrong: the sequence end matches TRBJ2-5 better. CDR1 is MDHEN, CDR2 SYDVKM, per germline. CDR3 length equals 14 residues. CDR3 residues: CASSFRQCQETQYF. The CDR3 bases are TGTGCCAGCAGTTTTAGGCAGTGCCAAGAGACCCAGTACTTC.

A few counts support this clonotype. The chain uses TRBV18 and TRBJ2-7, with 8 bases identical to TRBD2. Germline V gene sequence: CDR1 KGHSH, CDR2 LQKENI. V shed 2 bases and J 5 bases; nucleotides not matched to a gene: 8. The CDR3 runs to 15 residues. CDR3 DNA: TGTGCCAGCTCACCAAGTGGGACTAGGGCCGACGAGCAGTACTTC. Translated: CASSPSGTRADEQYF. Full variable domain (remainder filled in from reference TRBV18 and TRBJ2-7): NAGVMQNPRHLVRRRGQEARLRCSPMKGHSHVYWYRQLPEEGLKFMVYLQKENIIDESGMPKERFSAEFPKEGPSILRIQQVVRGDSAAYFCASSPSGTRADEQYFGPGTRLTVT.

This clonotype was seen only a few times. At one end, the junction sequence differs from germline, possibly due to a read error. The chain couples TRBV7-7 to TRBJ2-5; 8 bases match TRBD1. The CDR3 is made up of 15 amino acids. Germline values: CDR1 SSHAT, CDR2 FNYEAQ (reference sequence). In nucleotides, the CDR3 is TGTGCTAGCAGCTTCCCACAGGGGGTCCGCGAGACCCAGTACTTC. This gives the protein CASSFPQGVRETQYF.